A single sample is the source of the 15 T cell receptor beta chains below, sequenced in a study of vaccination effects on CD4 cells after COVID-19. The antigens of these receptors remain unknown. Subsequent to roughly 10 days of culture, CD4+ T cells were isolated. Two doses of BNT162b2 or mRNA-1273 vaccine were administered to participants. Clones were read by immunoSEQ multiplex PCR, and TCRdb kept only the in-frame ones, dropping some. The repertoire has approximately 31,000 clones, 74% of them found once; the top ten carry just under 15%. The sequenced sample was CD4+ T cells from PBMCs cultured without peptide, obtained after COVID-19 vaccination. The receptor source for this set is a human donor who received a COVID-19 vaccine.

The chain couples TRBV2 to TRBJ1-1, with 9 bases matching TRBD1. J was trimmed by 7 bases and V by 4 bases; bases with no gene match: 10. Germline-derived CDR1 and CDR2 are SNHLY and FYNNEI. The CDR3 covers 15 residues. The CDR3 is CASSVDRGPPHEAFF. The DNA for the CDR3 is TGTGCCAGCAGTGTGGACAGGGGCCCCCCTCATGAAGCTTTCTTT.

This clone was observed a handful of times. The rearrangement joins TRBV5-6 to TRBJ1-5; no clear D. From germline, CDR1 is SGHDT and CDR2 YYEEEE. The CDR3 extends over 13 amino acids. V was cut by 4 bases and J by 4 bases, with 9 bases left in between. The CDR3 spells CASSPGRNQPQHF. The CDR3 DNA reads TGTGCCAGCAGCCCGGGCCGGAATCAGCCCCAGCATTTT. Full variable domain (missing parts from reference TRBV5-6 and TRBJ1-5): DAGVTQSPTHLIKTRGQQVTLRCSPKSGHDTVSWYQQALGQGPQFIFQYYEEEERQRGNFPDRFSGHQFPNYSSELNVNALLLGDSALYLCASSPGRNQPQHFGDGTRLSIL.

The V call is TRBV7-2, the J call TRBJ1-4; 9 positions agree with TRBD1. CDR1 is SGHTA, CDR2 FQGNSA, per germline. The CDR3 has 15 amino acids. With V trimmed by 0 bases and J by 7 bases, 3 bases remained unmatched. CDR3 nucleotides: TGTGCCAGCAGCTTAGCCTGGGACAGGGTTGAAAAACTGTTTTTT. It codes for CASSLAWDRVEKLFF.

This chain connects TRBV21-1 to TRBJ2-1; no DNA check was done on the table's D call, TRBD1. TRBV21-1 is labeled a pseudogene. There are 13 residues in the CDR3. The CDR3 bases are TGTGCCAGCAGCAGGACAGGGAGGAGTGAGCAGTTCTTC. Amino acid sequence: CASSRTGRSEQFF.

This clone came up a few times. The chain links TRBV3-1 (or the pseudogene TRBV3-2) to TRBJ1-2; no firm D call. The CDR3 has 15 residues. Germline values: CDR1 LGHDT, CDR2 YNNKEL (reference sequence). Trimming removed 0 bases at V and 2 bases at J, with 10 bases between. CDR3 coding DNA: TGTGCCAGCAGCCAAGAGCACACCGCGAACTATGGCTACACCTTC. Its translation is CASSQEHTANYGYTF.

The V gene is TRBV4-1, the J gene TRBJ2-4, with a weak D call TRBD2 (7 bases). Germline V lookup: CDR1 MGHRA, CDR2 YSYEKL. V was clipped by 4 bases and J by 3 bases, with 19 bases between them. The CDR3 is 17 residues long. The CDR3 sequence is CASSPGGGQFGKNIQYF. The DNA of the CDR3 is TGCGCCAGCAGCCCGGGGGGAGGACAGTTTGGCAAAAACATTCAGTACTTC.

V is TRBV15 and J is TRBJ2-7; 12 bases line up with TRBD1. This CDR3 contains 14 residues. Per germline, CDR1 LNHNV and CDR2 YYDKDF (reference sequence). V lost 5 bases and J lost 6; bases outside the gene matches: 5. CDR3 coding DNA: TGTGCCACCAGCGGGGACAGGGGGCAGTTCGAGCAGTACTTC. This sequence encodes CATSGDRGQFEQYF.

The chain joins TRBV28 to TRBJ1-2, with D perhaps TRBD1 (6 bases). Germline V gene sequence: CDR1 MDHEN, CDR2 SYDVKM. The V and J ends lost 6 bases and 3 bases respectively, with 17 bases between them. The CDR3 extends over 15 amino acids. Written as DNA, the CDR3 is TGTGCCAGCAGCCAACAGGGAGGCGTTTACTATGGCTACACCTTC. Protein product: CASSQQGGVYYGYTF.

This chain connects TRBV27 to TRBJ1-1, with TRBD1 matching over 8 bases. The germline V gene has CDR1 MNHEY and CDR2 SMNVEV (reference sequence). The V segment lost 4 bases and the J segment 1 base; nucleotides outside the gene matches: 2. The CDR3 covers 14 residues. DNA of the CDR3: TGTGCCAGCAGTTATGACAGGGGGAACACTGAAGCTTTCTTT. As protein: CASSYDRGNTEAFF.

This clone was found a few times. This chain joins TRBV5-1 and TRBJ2-2; no clear D gene. The CDR3 consists of 13 residues. Deletions cut 4 bases from V and 6 bases from J, with 10 bases between. Germline assignment: CDR1 SGHRS and CDR2 YFSETQ. CDR3: CASSVRVAGELFF. For the CDR3, the DNA is TGCGCCAGCAGCGTGAGAGTAGCCGGGGAGCTGTTTTTT.

This chain's CDR3 is CASSALGQGANVLTF. Here the CDR3 DNA reads TGTGCCAGCAGTGCCTTAGGGCAAGGGGCCAACGTCCTGACTTTC. The gene calls are TRBV2 and TRBJ2-6; D remains unclear. V was cut by 4 bases and J by 4 bases, with 11 bases left in between. This CDR3 has 15 amino acids. CDR1 SNHLY and CDR2 FYNNEI come from the germline V gene. Based on the CDR3 plus reference TRBV2 and TRBJ2-6, the full variable domain is EPEVTQTPSHQVTQMGQEVILRCVPISNHLYFYWYRQILGQKVEFLVSFYNNEISEKSEIFDDQFSVERPDGSNFTLKIRSTKLEDSAMYFCASSALGQGANVLTFGAGSRLTVL.

V gene TRBV5-1 combines with J gene TRBJ2-1; 9 bases are shared with TRBD2. The CDR3 is made up of 16 amino acids. Trimming removed 0 bases from V and 6 bases from J; junction bases left unmatched: 7. Looked up from germline, CDR1 is SGHRS and CDR2 is YFSETQ. In DNA, the CDR3 is TGCGCCAGCAGCTTGGAAGCGGGAGGCCGGGGCAATGAGCAGTTCTTC. Protein sequence: CASSLEAGGRGNEQFF.

This clone was recorded once. The CDR3 region has the DNA TGTGCCAGCAGCAGAGCTACACTTACCTACGAGCAGTACTTC. Amino acid sequence: CASSRATLTYEQYF. V and J are TRBV7-2 and TRBJ2-7; D not resolved. Trimming cost V 5 bases and J 2 bases, with 13 bases left between them. The V gene's germline CDR1 is SGHTA and CDR2 FQGNSA. The CDR3 extends over 14 amino acids.

The rearrangement links TRBV9 to TRBJ1-1; tentative D call: TRBD1 (6 bases). Germline values: CDR1 SGDLS, CDR2 YYNGEE. With 4 bases removed from V and 5 bases from J, the gap between germline ends came to 18 bases. This CDR3 region has 15 residues. CDR3 residues: CASSLRQVGWTEAFF. The CDR3, as DNA: TGTGCCAGCAGCCTCCGACAGGTGGGATGGACTGAAGCTTTCTTT.

About this clone: The junction departs from the called germline gene at one end, perhaps through a read error. The chain joins TRBV7-7 to TRBJ2-1, with TRBD1 identical over 8 bases. The germline CDR1 and CDR2 sequences are SSHAT and FNYEAQ (reference sequence). The CDR3 loop spans 14 amino acids. The CDR3 DNA is TGTGCTAGCAGTCCCGGCAGGGGGCGTGTGAAGCAGTTCTTC. It translates to CASSPGRGRVKQFF.